A selection of T cell receptor beta chains follows, all from one sample in a study of blood T cell repertoires in COVID-19. Repertoires were generated with immunoSEQ multiplex PCR, while TCRdb's copy carries only in-frame clones and drops some. The sample yields some 490,000 clones, more than 85% seen once. Specimen: PBMCs or T cells enriched from blood (not recorded which). These receptors came from a woman aged 55-70 years who had recovered from COVID-19. The CDR3 runs from the conserved cysteine through the conserved F or W. A D gene is named only where the DNA matches it firmly. For some rows the clone size is stated as once, few or many, or as a class when expanded; others skip it.

v_gene	d_gene	j_gene	abundance	CDR3nt	CDR3aa
TRBV5-8	-	TRBJ2-3	-	TGTGCCAGCAGCTTGGATCAGAGCACAGATACGCAGTATTTT	CASSLDQSTDTQYF
TRBV9	-	TRBJ1-5	-	TGTGCCAGCAGCCCCATTCCCCCTGGAGGCTTTCAGCCCCAGCATTTT	CASSPIPPGGFQPQHF
TRBV21-1	-	TRBJ2-1	-	TGTGCCAGCCACTTGCTCGAGGAGACTAGCGGGGGGGACTACAATGAGCAGTTCTTC	CASHLLEETSGGDYNEQFF
TRBV13	-	TRBJ1-3	-	TGTGCCAGCAGCATAACCGGACAGACCTCTGGAAACACCATATATTTT	CASSITGQTSGNTIYF
TRBV5-1	TRBD2	TRBJ2-1	once	TGCGCCAGCAGCTCAAGGGGACTAGCGGTGTATGAGCAGTTCTTC	CASSSRGLAVYEQFF
TRBV11-2	TRBD2	TRBJ2-1	-	TGTGCCAGCAGCCCAACGGTTCTAGCGGGGGGCTACAATGAGCAGTTCTTC	CASSPTVLAGGYNEQFF
TRBV6-1	-	TRBJ1-2	-	TGTGCCAGCAGTGAATGGGCCACCTATGGCTACACCTTC	CASSEWATYGYTF
TRBV19	TRBD1	TRBJ2-3	-	TGTGCCAGTAGTACGACAGGGTTAACGCAGTATTTT	CASSTTGLTQYF
TRBV11-2	-	TRBJ2-4	once	TGTGCCAGCAGCCGGCGGGACTTAGGAGAAAACATTCAGTACTTC	CASSRRDLGENIQYF
TRBV3-1/TRBV3-2	TRBD2	TRBJ2-5	-	TGTGCCAGCAGCCAAAGCGGGGCGGGAGAGACCCAGTACTTC	CASSQSGAGETQYF
TRBV7-6	-	TRBJ1-3	-	TGTGCCAGCAGCAAAGAGGGAGCAGGAAACACCATATATTTT	CASSKEGAGNTIYF
TRBV3-1/TRBV3-2	-	TRBJ2-1	-	TGTGCCAGCAGCCAAGCCAGGTCCGAGCAGTTCTTC	CASSQARSEQFF
TRBV5-1	-	TRBJ1-1	-	TGCGCCAGCAGCTTGTTTCCGGGTAGTACTGAAGCTTTCTTT	CASSLFPGSTEAFF
TRBV6-2/TRBV6-3	-	TRBJ1-2	-	TGTGCCAGCAGTTACCCCGGGGACATTTCTGGCTACACCTTC	CASSYPGDISGYTF
TRBV27	-	TRBJ2-3	-	TGTGCCAGTAGATTACTATTAATGGGGGCACCCTCCACAGATACGCAGTATTTT	CASRLLLMGAPSTDTQYF
TRBV6-1	-	TRBJ2-7	-	TGTGCCAGCAGTGAAGCGCCAGGGCCGGGCTACGAGCAGTACTTC	CASSEAPGPGYEQYF
TRBV14	TRBD1	TRBJ1-6	few	TGTGCCAGCAGTACCACAGGGGCCCACTATAATTCACCCCTCCACTTT	CASSTTGAHYNSPLHF